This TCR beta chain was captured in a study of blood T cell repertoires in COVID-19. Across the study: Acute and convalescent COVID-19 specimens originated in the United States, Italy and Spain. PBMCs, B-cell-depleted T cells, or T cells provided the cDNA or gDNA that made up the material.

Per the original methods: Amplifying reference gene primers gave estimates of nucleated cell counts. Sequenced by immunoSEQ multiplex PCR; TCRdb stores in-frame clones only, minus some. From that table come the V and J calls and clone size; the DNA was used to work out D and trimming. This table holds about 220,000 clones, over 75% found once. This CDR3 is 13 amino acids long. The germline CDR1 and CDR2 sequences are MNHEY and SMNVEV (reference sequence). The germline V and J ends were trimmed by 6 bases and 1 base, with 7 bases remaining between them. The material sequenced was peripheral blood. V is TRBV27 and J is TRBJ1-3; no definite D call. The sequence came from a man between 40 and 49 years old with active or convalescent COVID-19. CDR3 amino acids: CASRRASGNTIYF. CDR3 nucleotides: TGTGCCAGCAGGAGAGCATCTGGAAACACCATATATTTT.